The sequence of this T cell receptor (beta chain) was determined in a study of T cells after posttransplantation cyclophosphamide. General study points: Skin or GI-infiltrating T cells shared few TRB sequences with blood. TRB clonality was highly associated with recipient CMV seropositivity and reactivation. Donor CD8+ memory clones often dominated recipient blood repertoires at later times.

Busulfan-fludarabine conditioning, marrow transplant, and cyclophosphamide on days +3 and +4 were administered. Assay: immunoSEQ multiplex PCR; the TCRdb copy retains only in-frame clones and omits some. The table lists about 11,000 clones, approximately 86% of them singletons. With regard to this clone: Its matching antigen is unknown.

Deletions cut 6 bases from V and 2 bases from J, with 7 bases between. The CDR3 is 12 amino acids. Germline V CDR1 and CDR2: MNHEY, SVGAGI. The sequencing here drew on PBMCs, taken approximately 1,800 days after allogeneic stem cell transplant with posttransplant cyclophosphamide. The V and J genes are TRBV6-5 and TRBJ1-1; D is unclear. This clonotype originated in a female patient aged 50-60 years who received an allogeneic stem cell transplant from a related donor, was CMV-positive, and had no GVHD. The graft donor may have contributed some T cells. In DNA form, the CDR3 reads TGTGCCAGCAGGACTAGTAACACTGAAGCTTTCTTT. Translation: CASRTSNTEAFF.